This passage covers 17 T cell receptor beta chains from one sample sequenced in a study of shared clonotypes between healthy human individuals. Assay: immunoSEQ multiplex PCR; the TCRdb copy retains only in-frame clones and omits some. The sample has about 2.3 million clones; more than 85% are singletons. The sequenced sample was naive CD4+ T cells from PBMCs. Subset defined: CD45RA+ positively selected. The receptors were gathered from a man between 18 and 29 years old in good health. Some clones in this sample may be carry-over from other donors' samples.

Turning to this clone: Relative to the germline gene, one junction end is altered; a read error may explain this. V gene TRBV14 combines with J gene TRBJ2-7, with D unclear. This CDR3 comprises 12 residues. Germline V gives CDR1 SGHDN, CDR2 FVKESK. This CDR3 is CASSQNLGTRTF. DNA for the CDR3: TGTGCCAGCAGCCAAAATCTAGGCACCCGAACGTTC.

The rearrangement uses TRBV30 and TRBJ2-7; TRBD1 agrees at 7 bases. The ends lost 8 bases at V and 7 bases at J; junction bases unmatched: 8. Germline CDR1 GTSNPN, CDR2 SVGIG (reference sequence). This CDR3 is 11 amino acids long. The CDR3 DNA sequence: TGTGCCGGGACAGATTACTTGGAGCAGTACTTC. It translates to CAGTDYLEQYF.

V usage is TRBV7-6 and J usage is TRBJ2-7; 7 nucleotides align to TRBD1. J gave up 2 bases and V 5 bases, and 18 bases lay outside the gene matches. This CDR3 region has 18 residues. Germline lookup yields CDR1 SGHVS and CDR2 FNYEAQ. The CDR3 loop is CASSLRGNLPGQPYEQYF. The CDR3 DNA reads as TGTGCCAGCAGCCTAAGGGGGAACCTACCGGGACAGCCCTACGAGCAGTACTTC.

This clone has just one count. The rearrangement joins TRBV7-2 to TRBJ2-3, with a tentative D call TRBD1 (5 bases). CDR3 length equals 13 residues. The germline V and J ends were trimmed by 5 bases and 6 bases, with 12 bases remaining between them. From germline, CDR1 is SGHTA and CDR2 FQGNSA. The CDR3 nucleotides are TGTGCCAGCAGCCTCAGTTGGGGCGATACGCAGTATTTT. Its protein is CASSLSWGDTQYF.

CDR3: CASSSPLGQTFGNTGELFF. The DNA of the CDR3 is TGCGCCAGCAGCTCCCCTCTAGGACAGACCTTTGGGAACACCGGGGAGCTGTTTTTT. The rearrangement uses TRBV5-1 and TRBJ2-2; D is perhaps TRBD1 (6 bases). V lost 3 bases and J 1 base, leaving 22 bases between the germline ends. The CDR3 totals 19 residues. Per the germline V gene, CDR1 is SGHRS and CDR2 is YFSETQ.

The chain joins TRBV11-2 to TRBJ2-3, with unresolved D. Germline CDR1 reads SGHAT; CDR2 reads FQNNGV. The CDR3 spans 14 residues. Trimming took off 0 bases at V and 6 bases at J, with 10 bases between the two ends. The CDR3 sequence: CASSLDLRVDTQYF. CDR3 nucleotides: TGTGCCAGCAGCTTAGATCTCCGGGTTGATACGCAGTATTTT.

V is TRBV6-5 and J is TRBJ1-6; 8 nucleotides align to TRBD1. Germline lookup yields CDR1 MNHEY and CDR2 SVGAGI. V lost 6 bases to trimming and J lost 7 bases; unmatched junction nucleotides: 5. The CDR3 runs 14 residues. The chain's CDR3 is CASRTTGENSPLHF. Written as DNA, the CDR3 is TGTGCCAGCAGAACGACAGGGGAAAATTCACCCCTCCACTTT.

The chain uses TRBV12-5 and TRBJ2-3; TRBD2 aligns across 13 bases. V was pared by 2 bases and J by 1 base, with 12 bases of the junction left unmatched. Germline CDR1 reads LGHNT; CDR2 reads FRNRAP. The CDR3 consists of 20 residues. CDR3 nucleotide sequence: TGTGCTAGTGGTTTGTTACTAGCGGGAGGGCCGTATGGGCGCACAGATACGCAGTATTTT. Amino acids: CASGLLLAGGPYGRTDTQYF.

This chain uses TRBV7-2 with TRBJ1-2, with D possibly TRBD1 on 5 matching bases. The germline V and J ends were trimmed by 7 bases and 4 bases, with 16 bases remaining between them. Germline V gene sequence: CDR1 SGHTA, CDR2 FQGNSA. The CDR3 covers 14 residues. Written as DNA, the CDR3 is TGTGCCAGCACCCGACGCCTTGGGGGCTATGGCTACACCTTC. This gives the protein CASTRRLGGYGYTF. Full variable domain (rest looked up from reference TRBV7-2 and TRBJ1-2): GAGVSQSPSNKVTEKGKDVELRCDPISGHTALYWYRQSLGQGLEFLIYFQGNSAPDKSGLPSDRFSAERTGGSVSTLTIQRTQQEDSAVYLCASTRRLGGYGYTFGSGTRLTVV.

V is TRBV19 and J is TRBJ2-4; 7 bases line up with TRBD2. Trimming took 5 bases from V and 6 from J; bases not matched to a gene: 10. Germline CDR1 is LNHDA and CDR2 is SQIVND (reference sequence). The CDR3 loop spans 15 amino acids. CDR3 DNA: TGTGCCAGTAGTCGATGGGGGGGTGAAGGAAACATTCAGTACTTC. Translating gives CASSRWGGEGNIQYF.

The chain has TRBV5-3 and TRBJ1-1; D not resolved. TRBV5-3 carries the ORF label, with uncertain function. V dropped 1 base and J dropped 1 base, with 8 bases sitting between them. The CDR3 is 14 amino acids. CDR3 amino acids: CARSLKLENTEAFF. The CDR3 bases are TGTGCCAGAAGCTTGAAGTTGGAGAACACTGAAGCTTTCTTT.

The chain combines TRBV27 with TRBJ2-2, with D perhaps TRBD2 (6 bases). The CDR3 covers 17 residues. Trimming removed 5 bases at V and 0 bases at J, with 16 bases between. The germline V gene encodes CDR1 MNHEY and CDR2 SMNVEV (reference sequence). CDR3 coding DNA: TGTGCCAGCAGTGAGGGTTTAGCGGCCCCGAACACCGGGGAGCTGTTTTTT. It yields the protein CASSEGLAAPNTGELFF.

This chain joins TRBV30 and TRBJ2-3; D remains ambiguous. Trimming took 0 bases from V and 2 from J, leaving 9 bases between them. Germline V gene data show CDR1 as GTSNPN and CDR2 as SVGIG (reference sequence). The CDR3 is made up of 14 amino acids. The CDR3 spells CAWSVQGDTDTQYF. CDR3 in DNA: TGTGCCTGGAGTGTACAAGGCGACACAGATACGCAGTATTTT.

On this clone: Other DNA sequences of this sample code for an identical CDR3. The genes are TRBV5-1 and TRBJ1-1; the D is unclear. The CDR3 covers 14 residues. Trimming left V 0 bases short and J 0 bases short, with 6 bases between. Germline CDR1 reads SGHRS; CDR2 reads YFSETQ. The DNA of the CDR3 is TGCGCCAGCAGCTTGGGAGGACTGAACACTGAAGCTTTCTTT. It is translated as CASSLGGLNTEAFF.

CDR3 sequence (DNA): TGTGCCAGCAGTTACGACAGGGCCACAGATACGCAGTATTTT. Amino acid sequence: CASSYDRATDTQYF. The chain employs TRBV6-5 and TRBJ2-3; 7 positions agree with TRBD1. Germline CDR1 MNHEY, CDR2 SVGAGI. This CDR3 is 14 amino acids long. The V gene end was trimmed by 2 bases and the J gene end by 2 bases; junction bases not matched to a gene: 1.

The rearrangement links TRBV7-2 to TRBJ2-7, with 9 bases aligning to TRBD1. Trimming cost V 5 bases and J 0 bases; bases outside gene matches: 14. Germline values: CDR1 SGHTA, CDR2 FQGNSA. This CDR3 comprises 18 residues. As DNA, the CDR3 is TGTGCCAGCAGCCATCGGACAGGGGCCACACTTCTCTCCTACGAGCAGTACTTC. This codes for CASSHRTGATLLSYEQYF.

The chain recombines TRBV27 with TRBJ2-3, with 11 bases lining up with TRBD2. V shed 6 bases and J 1 base; nucleotides not matched to a gene: 9. The CDR3 length is 17 residues. The V gene's germline CDR1 is MNHEY and CDR2 SMNVEV (reference sequence). The CDR3 loop is CASRALAGGPGTDTQYF. CDR3 nucleotide sequence: TGTGCCAGCAGAGCTTTAGCGGGAGGGCCGGGCACAGATACGCAGTATTTT.